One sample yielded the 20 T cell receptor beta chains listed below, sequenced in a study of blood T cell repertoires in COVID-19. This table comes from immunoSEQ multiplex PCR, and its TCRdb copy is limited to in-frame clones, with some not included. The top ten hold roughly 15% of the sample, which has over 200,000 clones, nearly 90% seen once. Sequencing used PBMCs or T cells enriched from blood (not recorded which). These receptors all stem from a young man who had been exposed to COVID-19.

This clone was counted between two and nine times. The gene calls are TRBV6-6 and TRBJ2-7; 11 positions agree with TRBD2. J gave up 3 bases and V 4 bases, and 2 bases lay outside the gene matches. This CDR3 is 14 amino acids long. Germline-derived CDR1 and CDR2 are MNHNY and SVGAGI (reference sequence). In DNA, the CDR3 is TGTGCCAGCAGTTTTCTAGCGGGGGGCTACGAGCAGTACTTC. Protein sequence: CASSFLAGGYEQYF.

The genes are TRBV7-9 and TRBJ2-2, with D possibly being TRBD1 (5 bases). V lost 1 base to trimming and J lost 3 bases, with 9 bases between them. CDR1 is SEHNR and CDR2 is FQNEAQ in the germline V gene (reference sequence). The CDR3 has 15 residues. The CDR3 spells CASSLEQGYTGELFF. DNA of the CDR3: TGTGCCAGCAGCTTAGAGCAGGGATACACCGGGGAGCTGTTTTTT.

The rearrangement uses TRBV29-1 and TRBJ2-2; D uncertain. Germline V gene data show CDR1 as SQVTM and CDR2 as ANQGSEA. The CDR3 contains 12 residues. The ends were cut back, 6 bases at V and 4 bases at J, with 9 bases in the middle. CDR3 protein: CSVRHSTGELFF. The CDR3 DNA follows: TGCAGCGTGCGACACTCCACCGGGGAGCTGTTTTTT.

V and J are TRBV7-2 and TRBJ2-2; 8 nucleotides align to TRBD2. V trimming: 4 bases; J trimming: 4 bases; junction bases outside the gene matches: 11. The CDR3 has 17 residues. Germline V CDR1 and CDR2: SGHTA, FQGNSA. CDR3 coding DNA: TGTGCCAGCAGCTGGACGAGTAGCGGGGTGGTCACCGGGGAGCTGTTTTTT. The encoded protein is CASSWTSSGVVTGELFF. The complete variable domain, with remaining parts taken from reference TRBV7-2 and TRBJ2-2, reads GAGVSQSPSNKVTEKGKDVELRCDPISGHTALYWYRQSLGQGLEFLIYFQGNSAPDKSGLPSDRFSAERTGGSVSTLTIQRTQQEDSAVYLCASSWTSSGVVTGELFFGEGSRLTVL.

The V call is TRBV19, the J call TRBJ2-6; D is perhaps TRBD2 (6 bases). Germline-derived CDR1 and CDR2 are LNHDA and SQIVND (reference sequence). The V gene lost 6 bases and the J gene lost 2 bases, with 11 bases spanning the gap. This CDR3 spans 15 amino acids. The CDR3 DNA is TGTGCCAGTAGGGAGGGAGGCCCTGGGGCCAACGTCCTGACTTTC. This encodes CASREGGPGANVLTF.

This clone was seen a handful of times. CDR3 coding DNA: TGTGCCAGCAGTTACTTGGCGGGGGGTACCGGGGAGCTGTTTTTT. It translates to CASSYLAGGTGELFF. The chain couples TRBV6-2 or TRBV6-3 to TRBJ2-2, with 8 bases lining up with TRBD2. CDR3 size: 15 residues. The J segment lost 5 bases and the V segment lost 1 base, leaving 3 bases of the junction unmatched. CDR1 MNHEY and CDR2 SVGEGT come from the germline V gene.

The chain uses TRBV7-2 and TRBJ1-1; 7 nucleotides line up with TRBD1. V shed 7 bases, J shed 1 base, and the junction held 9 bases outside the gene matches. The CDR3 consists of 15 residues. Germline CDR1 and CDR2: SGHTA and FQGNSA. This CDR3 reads CASTQGGGGNTEAFF. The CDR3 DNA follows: TGTGCCAGCACCCAAGGAGGGGGCGGGAACACTGAAGCTTTCTTT.

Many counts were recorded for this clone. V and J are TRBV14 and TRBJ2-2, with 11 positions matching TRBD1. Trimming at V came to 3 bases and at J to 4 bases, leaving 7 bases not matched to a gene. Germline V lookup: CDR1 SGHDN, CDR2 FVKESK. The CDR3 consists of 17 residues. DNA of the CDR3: TGTGCCAGCAGCCACCGCCGGGGACAGGGGGGCACCGGGGAGCTGTTTTTT. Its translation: CASSHRRGQGGTGELFF.

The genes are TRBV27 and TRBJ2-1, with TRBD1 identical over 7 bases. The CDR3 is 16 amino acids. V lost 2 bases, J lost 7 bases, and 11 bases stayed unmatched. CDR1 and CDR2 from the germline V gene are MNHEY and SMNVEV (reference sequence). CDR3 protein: CASSLSQGVLGNEQFF. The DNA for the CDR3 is TGTGCCAGCAGTTTAAGTCAGGGGGTATTGGGGAATGAGCAGTTCTTC.

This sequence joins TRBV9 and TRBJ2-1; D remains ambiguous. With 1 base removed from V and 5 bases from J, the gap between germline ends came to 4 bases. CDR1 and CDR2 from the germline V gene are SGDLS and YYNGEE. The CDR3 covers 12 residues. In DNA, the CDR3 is TGTGCCAGCAGCGTAACGGACAATGAGCAGTTCTTC. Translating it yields CASSVTDNEQFF.

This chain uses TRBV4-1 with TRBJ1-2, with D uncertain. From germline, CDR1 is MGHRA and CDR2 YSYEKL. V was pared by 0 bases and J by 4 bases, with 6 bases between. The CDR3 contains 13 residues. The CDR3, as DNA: TGCGCCAGCAGCCAAGATTCTACCTATGGCTACACCTTC. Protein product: CASSQDSTYGYTF.

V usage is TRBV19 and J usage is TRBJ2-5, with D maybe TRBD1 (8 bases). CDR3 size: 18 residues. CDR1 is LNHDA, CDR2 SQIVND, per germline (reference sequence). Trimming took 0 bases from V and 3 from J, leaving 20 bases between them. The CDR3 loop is CASSIDSGQGARKETQYF. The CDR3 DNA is TGTGCCAGTAGTATAGATAGCGGGCAGGGGGCCCGTAAAGAGACCCAGTACTTC.

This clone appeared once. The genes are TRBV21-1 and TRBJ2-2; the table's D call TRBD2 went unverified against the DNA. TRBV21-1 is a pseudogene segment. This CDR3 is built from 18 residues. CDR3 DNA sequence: TGTGCCAGCAGCAAAGCGGCGGGTACCCTCAGTCGCACCGGGGAGCTGTTTTTT. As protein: CASSKAAGTLSRTGELFF.

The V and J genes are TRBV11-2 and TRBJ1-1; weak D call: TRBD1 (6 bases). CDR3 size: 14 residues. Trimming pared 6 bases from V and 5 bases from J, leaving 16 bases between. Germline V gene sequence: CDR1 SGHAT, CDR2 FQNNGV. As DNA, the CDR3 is TGTGCCAGCAGATCCGGACAGTCAGGGACTGAAGCTTTCTTT. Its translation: CASRSGQSGTEAFF.

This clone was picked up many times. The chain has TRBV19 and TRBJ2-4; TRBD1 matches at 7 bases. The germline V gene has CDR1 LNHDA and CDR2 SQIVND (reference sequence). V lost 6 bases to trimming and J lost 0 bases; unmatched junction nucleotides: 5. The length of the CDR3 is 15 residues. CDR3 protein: CASRGTDLAKNIQYF. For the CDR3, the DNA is TGTGCCAGTAGGGGGACAGATCTAGCCAAAAACATTCAGTACTTC. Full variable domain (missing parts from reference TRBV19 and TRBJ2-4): DGGITQSPKYLFRKEGQNVTLSCEQNLNHDAMYWYRQDPGQGLRLIYYSQIVNDFQKGDIAEGYSVSREKKESFPLTVTSAQKNPTAFYLCASRGTDLAKNIQYFGAGTRLSVL.

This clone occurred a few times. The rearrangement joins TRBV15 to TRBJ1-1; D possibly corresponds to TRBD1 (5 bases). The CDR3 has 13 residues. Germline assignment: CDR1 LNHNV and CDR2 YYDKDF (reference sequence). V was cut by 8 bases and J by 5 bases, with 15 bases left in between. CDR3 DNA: TGTGCCACCGGAATTGAGGGGAGGACTGAAGCTTTCTTT. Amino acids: CATGIEGRTEAFF.

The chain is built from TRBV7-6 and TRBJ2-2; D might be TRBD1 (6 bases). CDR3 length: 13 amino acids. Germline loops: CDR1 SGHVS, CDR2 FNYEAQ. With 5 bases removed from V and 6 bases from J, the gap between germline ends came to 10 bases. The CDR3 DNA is TGTGCCAGCAGCGTAACAGGGTCCGGGGAGCTGTTTTTT. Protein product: CASSVTGSGELFF. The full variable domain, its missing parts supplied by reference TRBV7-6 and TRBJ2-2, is GAGVSQSPRYKVTKRGQDVALRCDPISGHVSLYWYRQALGQGPEFLTYFNYEAQQDKSGLPNDRFSAERPEGSISTLTIQRTEQRDSAMYRCASSVTGSGELFFGEGSRLTVL.

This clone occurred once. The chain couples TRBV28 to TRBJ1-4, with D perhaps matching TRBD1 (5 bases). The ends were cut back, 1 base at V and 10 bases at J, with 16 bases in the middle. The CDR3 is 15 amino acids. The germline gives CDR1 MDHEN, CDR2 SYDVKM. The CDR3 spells CASSLSREGVAKLFF. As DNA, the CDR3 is TGTGCCAGCAGTTTATCCAGGGAAGGGGTCGCAAAACTGTTTTTT.

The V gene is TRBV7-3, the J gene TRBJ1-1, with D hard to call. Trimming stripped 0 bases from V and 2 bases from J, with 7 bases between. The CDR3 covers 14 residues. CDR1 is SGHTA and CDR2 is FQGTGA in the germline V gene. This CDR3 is CASSLTGDNTEAFF. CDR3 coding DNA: TGTGCCAGCAGCTTAACTGGAGATAACACTGAAGCTTTCTTT.

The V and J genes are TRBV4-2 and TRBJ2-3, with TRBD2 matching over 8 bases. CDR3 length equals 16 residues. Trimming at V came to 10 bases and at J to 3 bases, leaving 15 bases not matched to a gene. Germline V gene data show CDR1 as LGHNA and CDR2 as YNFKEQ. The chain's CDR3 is CAISEGALAGTDTQYF. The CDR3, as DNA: TGTGCCATCTCAGAAGGGGCATTAGCGGGAACAGATACGCAGTATTTT.